The T cell receptor (beta chain) described here comes from a study of T cells in Graves' hyperthyroidism and ophthalmopathy (dated by TCRdb to the late 2010s). At the level of the whole study: Peripheral blood samples were taken at initial diagnosis, before any treatment was given. An independent validation cohort of fewer than 20 hyperthyroidism patients and approximately 15 patients who later progressed to ophthalmopathy tested prospective prediction of ophthalmopathy. The study also compared thyroid tissue and blood T-cell repertoires from five or six Graves' hyperthyroidism patients. The roughly 100 discovery patients were randomly split 7:3 into training and test sets. To identify TCR V-J signatures that set the groups apart, the researchers used a discovery cohort of 95 to 100 patients, made up of 43 with Graves' ophthalmopathy and some 60 with stable Graves' hyperthyroidism. After sampling, hyperthyroidism patients received methimazole starting at 30 mg daily, and ophthalmopathy patients received high-dose intravenous methylprednisolone. The paper reports TCR Vbeta CDR3 sequencing of more than 120 peripheral blood samples: 43 ophthalmopathy, 75 to 80 hyperthyroidism and around 17 progressor patients. The paper's findings and limits, for the study overall: A 13 V-J signature model separated ophthalmopathy from stable hyperthyroidism, with approximately 86% sensitivity and roughly 84% specificity in cross-validation and 80%/75% in testing. Sample size was not statistically predetermined, and blinding of investigators to group allocation was not performed. Most expanded thyroid clonotypes (frequency above 0.001) were also detected in blood, a finding suggesting that blood repertoires may reflect thyroid immune responses. In validation, the model predicted progression to ophthalmopathy a median of approximately 6.6 months before onset, with roughly 68% sensitivity and almost 75% specificity.

A patient counted as having stable Graves' hyperthyroidism if no progression to ophthalmopathy occurred over 18 months of follow-up. The hyperthyroidism patients were between 18 and 65 years old and newly diagnosed, with a disease duration of less than 2 months. Exclusion was applied to patients with uncontrolled infections, other autoimmune diseases, pregnancy or lactation. Diagnoses were based on clinical symptoms, serum thyroxine and TRAb, thyroid ultrasound and orbital computed tomography. PBMCs were isolated from more than 8 ml of fresh peripheral blood by Ficoll-Paque density gradient centrifugation. Total RNA was extracted with Trizol reagent, and quality was checked on an Agilent 2100 Bioanalyzer. There are a few counts of this clonotype. The antigen this receptor binds is unknown. Per-base qualities were not stored, and no clone one base away is much larger. The TCR beta CDR3 regions were amplified from RNA transcripts. The TCR CDR3 was subjected to a first round of RT-PCR using the HTBI primer set and the Qiagen OneStep RT-PCR kit. Libraries were constructed in a second round of multiplex PCR, after which size selection and purification were carried out. Paired-end sequencing of the libraries was performed with 100 bp reads on an Illumina HiSeq2000. As for the original processing: SOAPnuke was used to process the raw data, with reads discarded if the reads contained adapters or uncalled bases, had a mean Phred below 15, or lacked an exact constant-primer or identifier match. COPE v1.2.5 was used to merge the high-quality paired reads, and each unique nucleotide sequence was defined as a clonotype. MiTCR v1.1 was used to align the clonotypes against IMGT TRBV, TRBD and TRBJ reference segments. The analysis was restricted to V-J combinations with a frequency above 0.0001, which together covered just over 98% of the repertoires. The TCS score was defined as F50 (clonal expansion) divided by E x V (chaos), with BLOSUM62-based TCRdist calculated between CDR3 peptides within each V-J. Welch's t-statistics and random forest reduced 450 to 600 V-J features to 13, which were used in a naive Bayes classifier (R e1071). TCRdb itself trimmed the public reads at Q25 with fastp, ran MiXCR and retained productive beta chains. Each entry merges the rows of one CDR3 protein and shows their most common DNA and genes. The V and J calls were not made by the authors but by TCRdb's processing. Recorded for this sample are some 690,000 distinct CDR3 sequences; 17% of them occurred a single time. 15% of the sample lies in the top ten.

The V end loses 8 bases and the J end loses 7 bases, and a stretch of 8 bases separates them. CDR1 and CDR2 (WNHNN, SYGVQD) derive from the germline V gene (reference sequence). Spanning cysteine to phenylalanine, the CDR3 consists of 11 amino acids. Just CDR3 DNA is preserved here, 33 bases in frame from base 1. This sequence uses TRBV10-1 and TRBJ2-2; no D gene call is confident. This receptor was obtained from a man over 45 with Graves' hyperthyroidism. The sequenced sample was blood. The CDR3: CASGFIGELFF. The DNA sequence is given as TGCGCCAGCGGTTTCATCGGGGAGCTGTTTTTT.